This T cell receptor (beta chain) was recovered during a study of cytomegalovirus exposure and HLA in healthy donors (TCRdb year 2017). Some background on the complete study: According to an earlier analysis of 550 to 700 of the donors, some 180 million T cells yielded roughly 110 million unique TCR beta sequences and around 280 Gb of sequence data. An early release covering approximately 600 HLA-typed donors comprised approximately 300 gigabases of sequencing data and around 80 million unique TCR sequences. Of the 350 to 450 genotyped donors, over 65% fell in the genetic ancestry cluster associated with self-reported Caucasian donors. The aim of the study was to test whether cataloging public T cell receptors could identify signatures of past pathogen exposure. The T cell repertoires of around 670 subjects were profiled by immunosequencing and related to cytomegalovirus serostatus. In addition to the first cohort of 666 subjects, a separate validation cohort of approximately 110 different subjects was used. To predict cytomegalovirus infection status, the study brought together high-throughput TCR immunosequencing, statistical association of individual TCRs with disease status, and machine learning. A later analysis re-analyzed previously published TCR beta repertoires from about 600 donors and added high-resolution HLA genotyping to study TCR occurrence patterns. Rather than drawing on any new phenotypic data, the later analysis identified candidate immune exposures from TCR beta sequences and the way those sequences occurred across donors. To decide whether each TCR beta V gene segment behaved as functional or pseudogenic, an earlier analysis of several hundred of the donors relied on high-throughput TCR beta sequencing. Alongside the repertoire data, information on donor age, sex, ethnicity and CMV serostatus was compiled. Genome-wide SNP genotypes for about 65% of the 666 donors were used in a later genetic analysis, which treated that subset as a discovery cohort. All discovery cohort repertoires had been generated using a single sequencing platform. HLA typing included class I and class II loci at four-digit resolution. The number of typed donors differed by locus: about 620-630 for A, B, C, DRB1 and DQB1; 500 to 550 for DQA1; around 610 for DPA1; and some 430 for DPB1. Four or five DR-DQ haplotypes were treated as single units for association and clustering because of strong linkage in the cohort. Among about 410 genotyped donors of the cohort, an average of around 250,000 unique TCR beta nucleotide sequences was sequenced per donor, of which 15% to 20% were non-productive. The study at large found these results: The sequencing pipeline was judged likely to have produced a cluster of highly shared sequence variants as a technical artifact. Some IMGT-functional V segments, including TRBV6-2 and TRBV6-3, could not be told apart with the 87-base-pair reads, so those segments were excluded. Across donors, most TCR sequences were observed very rarely, whereas some public TCRs were present in many individuals. Compared with the approximately 710-donor mean, donors in an Asian-associated ancestry cluster had fewer N-insertions in productive TCRs, according to a later genetic analysis. The authors suggested that the approach could potentially be generalized to other disease states and immunological phenotypes. Because HLA typing was missing for some donors at each locus, association tests included only the typed subset. A further reported finding was that TCR beta sequences accurately predicted the HLA-A and HLA-B alleles for most subjects in the first cohort. CMV serostatus was the only immune exposure information available for the cohort. V-gene and J-gene trimming of TCR beta chains was associated with a missense DCLRE1C variant in a later genetic analysis, and the association was replicated in an independent cohort. When HLA alleles, especially DR and DQ, strongly co-occurred, attributing TCR associations to individual alleles was difficult. The presence/absence analyses assumed that sequencing depth was roughly uniform across donors, and that assumption may not be true. In vitro tests confirmed that a few of the cytomegalovirus-associated TCR beta chains recognize cytomegalovirus antigens. According to a later analysis, most CMV-associated TCR beta chains appeared to be HLA-restricted, and the HLA associations seemed to be driven largely by CMV exposure. Specific HLA alleles were associated with 15,000 to 20,000 TCR beta sequences at a false discovery rate of 0.05 in a later analysis. A later analysis found that TCR association rates varied across HLA loci, with DRB1 alleles showing the most associated TCRs and HLA-C alleles the fewest. Linkage disequilibrium might explain the correlated functional status among segregating V segments, but an unknown experimental factor could not be ruled out. According to a later analysis, parvovirus B19, influenza, CMV and Epstein-Barr virus appeared linked to several top co-occurrence clusters. The study listed approximately 160 TCR beta chains as associated with cytomegalovirus. In an earlier analysis of more than 500 of the donors, most TCR beta V segments appeared in productive rearrangements about 87% or about 30% of the time, broadly matching IMGT annotations. Because counts were too low, 15 or so rarely observed V segments, including chromosome 9 orphons, were excluded from the earlier analysis of several hundred of the donors. Only TCR beta chains were sequenced in this cohort, and the absence of alpha or paired-chain data limited detectable features. The classifier was reported to diagnose cytomegalovirus status with high specificity and sensitivity in both the original and validation cohorts. A later analysis found that HLA-associated TCR beta chains were more clonally expanded and had lower generation probabilities than equally common non-associated chains.

Trimming at the junction amounts to 0 bases on V and 7 bases on J, and the germline ends lie 5 bases apart. Taken from cysteine to phenylalanine, the CDR3 has 11 residues. CDR3 DNA only is kept here, 33 bases in frame from base 1. As encoded in the germline V gene (reference sequence), CDR1 is GTSNPN while CDR2 is SVGIG. The protocol used for the library was the immunoSEQ multiplex PCR assay. A mixture of 60 forward primers for TCR Vbeta segments and 13 reverse primers for TCR Jbeta segments was used in the multiplex PCR. Amplification of the CDR3 region of rearranged TCR beta genes was performed with a multiplex PCR assay on genomic DNA. Amplified TCR beta libraries were sequenced as 87-base-pair reads on the Illumina HiSeq System. Per the source publication's procedure: Across the roughly 600 repertoires, a later analysis counted around 80 million unique TCR beta chains, around 10 million of which were shared by at least two donors. Raw reads were error-corrected and collapsed into unique sequences with a nearest-neighbor algorithm that merged closely related sequences to remove PCR and sequencing errors. CDR3 sequences were aligned to IMGT reference sequences to assign V, D and J gene segments. For a sequence to be retained, a match of at least six nucleotides to both a V gene segment and a J gene segment was required. Rearrangements were called productive when the CDR3 lacked stop codons and stayed in frame with V and J; all others were non-productive. Following IMGT convention, CDR3 was defined as the stretch from the second conserved V-encoded cysteine to the conserved J-encoded phenylalanine. Sequences without an unambiguous match to a single V gene segment were excluded from the earlier analysis of approximately 600 of the donors. In an earlier analysis of roughly 600 of the donors, a V segment was called functional when productive rearrangements were above 56.7%, and segregating when the standard deviation between donors exceeded 5%. A statistical classification framework was built for diagnosing cytomegalovirus status from the catalog of TCR beta chain sequences. V and J gene assignment, in a later analysis, came from comparing TCR nucleotide sequences with IMGT/GENE-DB human TR gene sequences. A later analysis assigned CDR3 sequences and most-parsimonious VDJ recombination scenarios with the TCRdist pipeline. A later analysis defined each TCR beta chain by its CDR3 amino acid sequence plus V-gene family, and excluded reads lacking a unique V-gene family. As a way to deal with suspected cross-contamination and a sequencing artifact, a later analysis dropped 640 or so nucleotide sequences that were highly shared and had low generation probability. In a later analysis, a clonal expansion index was calculated for each public chain from normalized within-repertoire ranks of inferred template counts. In a later analysis, generation probabilities were computed with a VDJ recombination model fitted to out-of-frame rearrangements, and the resulting probabilities were checked against IGoR. In a later analysis, TCR-TCR, TCR-HLA and TCR-CMV co-occurrence was scored with hypergeometric tests, and a repertoire-size bias correction was applied to TCR pairs. To estimate false discovery rates, a later analysis permuted the HLA or CMV assignments 20 times. In a later analysis, co-occurring TCRs were grouped with DBSCAN, and TCRdist sequence similarity was added when clustering was performed within HLA-allele-positive subsets. Repertoires with fewer than 30,000 or more than 120,000 public chains, plus five repertoires with anomalous nucleotide sharing, were excluded from co-occurrence clustering. Here the immuneACCESS table is served through TCRdb, limited to in-frame sequences with V and J called. Missing clones are a known gap in these copies; in checked studies unresolved V genes cover under half, and the rest lacks a known reason. V, J and clone size derive from that table, while D and trimming were established from the DNA sequence. The sample records under 150,000 clones, around 72% of which are singletons. The top ten constitute roughly 2.7% of the sample.

The cohort consisted of more than 650 healthy bone marrow donors. At the time of sampling, all cohort members were nominally healthy, though unrecorded immune exposures were likely present. Of the 700 or so cohort members, approximately 280 had positive CMV serostatus and 350 to 450 had negative CMV serostatus, and CMV serostatus was not recorded for the donor. A peripheral blood sample was collected from each donor, and TCR beta sequencing was performed on peripheral blood mononuclear cells. Genomic DNA extraction from the blood cell samples was performed with the Qiagen DNeasy Blood Extraction Kit. About this clone itself: The antigen it recognizes is unknown. Per-base quality was not reported, and no clone a single base away is much larger than it.

The sequence is built from TRBV30 and TRBJ2-3; a confident D gene designation cannot be given. The clonotype was recovered from a human donor in good health. Source material: PBMCs. The CDR3 sequence is CAWSVSNTQYF. In nucleotides, the sequence is TGTGCCTGGAGTGTAAGCAATACGCAGTATTTT.